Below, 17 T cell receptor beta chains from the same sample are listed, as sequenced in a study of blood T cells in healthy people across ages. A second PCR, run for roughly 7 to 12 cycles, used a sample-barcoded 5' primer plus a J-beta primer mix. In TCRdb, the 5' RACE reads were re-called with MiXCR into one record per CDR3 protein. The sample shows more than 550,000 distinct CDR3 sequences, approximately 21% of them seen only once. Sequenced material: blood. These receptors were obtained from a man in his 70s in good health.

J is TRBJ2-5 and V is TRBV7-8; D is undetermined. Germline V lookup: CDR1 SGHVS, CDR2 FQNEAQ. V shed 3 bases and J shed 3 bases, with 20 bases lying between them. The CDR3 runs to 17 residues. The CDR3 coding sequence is TGTGCCAGCAGCTTCCGCGTGTGGCACCCGGCCGAAGAGACCCAGTACTTC. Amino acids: CASSFRVWHPAEETQYF.

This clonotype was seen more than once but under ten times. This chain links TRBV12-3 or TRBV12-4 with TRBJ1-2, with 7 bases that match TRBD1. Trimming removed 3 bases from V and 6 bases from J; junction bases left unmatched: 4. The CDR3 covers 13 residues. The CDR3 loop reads CASSFGTVNGYTF. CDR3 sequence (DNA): TGTGCCAGCAGTTTCGGGACAGTGAATGGCTACACCTTC.

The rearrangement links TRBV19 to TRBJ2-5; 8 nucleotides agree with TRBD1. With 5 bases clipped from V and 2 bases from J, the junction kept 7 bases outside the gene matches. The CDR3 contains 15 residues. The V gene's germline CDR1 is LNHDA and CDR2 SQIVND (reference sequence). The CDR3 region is CASSPGTGGQETQYF. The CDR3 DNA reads TGTGCCAGTAGTCCGGGGACAGGTGGTCAAGAGACCCAGTACTTC.

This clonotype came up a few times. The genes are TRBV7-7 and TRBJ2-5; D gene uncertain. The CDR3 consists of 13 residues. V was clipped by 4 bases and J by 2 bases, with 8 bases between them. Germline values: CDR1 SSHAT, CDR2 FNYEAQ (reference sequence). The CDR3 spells CASSSERQETQYF. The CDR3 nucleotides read TGTGCCAGCAGCTCCGAACGGCAAGAGACCCAGTACTTC.

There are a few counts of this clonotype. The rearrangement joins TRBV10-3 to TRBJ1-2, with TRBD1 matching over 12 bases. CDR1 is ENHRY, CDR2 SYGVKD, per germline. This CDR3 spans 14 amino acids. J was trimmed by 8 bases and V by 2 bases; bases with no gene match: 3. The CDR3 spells CAISEPGTGGGYTF. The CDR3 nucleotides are TGTGCCATCAGTGAGCCCGGGACAGGGGGCGGCTACACCTTC.

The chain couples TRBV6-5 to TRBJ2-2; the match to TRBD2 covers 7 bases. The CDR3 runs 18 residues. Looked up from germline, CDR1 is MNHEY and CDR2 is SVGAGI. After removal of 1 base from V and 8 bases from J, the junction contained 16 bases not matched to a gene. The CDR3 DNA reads TGTGCCAGCAGTTACTACCAAGCAGCGGGGAGCGAGAAGGGGGAGCTGTTTTTT. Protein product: CASSYYQAAGSEKGELFF.

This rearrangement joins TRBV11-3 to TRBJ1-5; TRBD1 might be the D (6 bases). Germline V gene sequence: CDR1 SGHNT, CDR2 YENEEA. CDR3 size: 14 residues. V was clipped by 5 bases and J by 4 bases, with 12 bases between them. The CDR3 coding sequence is TGTGCCAGCAGCCAAGGGGGTCCGAATCAGCCCCAGCATTTT. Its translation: CASSQGGPNQPQHF.

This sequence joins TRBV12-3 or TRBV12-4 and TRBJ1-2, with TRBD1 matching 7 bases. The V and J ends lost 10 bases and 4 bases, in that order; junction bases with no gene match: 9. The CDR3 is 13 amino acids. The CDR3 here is CAKRDSRSYGYTF. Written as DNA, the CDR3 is TGTGCCAAACGGGACAGTCGGAGCTATGGCTACACCTTC.

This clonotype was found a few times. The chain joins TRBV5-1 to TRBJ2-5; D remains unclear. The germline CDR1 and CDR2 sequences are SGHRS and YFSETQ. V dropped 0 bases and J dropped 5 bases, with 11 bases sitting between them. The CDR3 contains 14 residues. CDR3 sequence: CASSLGVVGETQYF. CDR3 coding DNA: TGCGCCAGCAGCTTGGGCGTAGTTGGGGAGACCCAGTACTTC.

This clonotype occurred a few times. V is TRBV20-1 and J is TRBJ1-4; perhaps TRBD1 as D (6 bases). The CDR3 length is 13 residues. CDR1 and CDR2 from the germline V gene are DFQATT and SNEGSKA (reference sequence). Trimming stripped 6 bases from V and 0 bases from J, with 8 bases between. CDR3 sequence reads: CSARDTTNEKLFF. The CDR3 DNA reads TGCAGTGCAAGGGACACAACTAATGAAAAACTGTTTTTT.

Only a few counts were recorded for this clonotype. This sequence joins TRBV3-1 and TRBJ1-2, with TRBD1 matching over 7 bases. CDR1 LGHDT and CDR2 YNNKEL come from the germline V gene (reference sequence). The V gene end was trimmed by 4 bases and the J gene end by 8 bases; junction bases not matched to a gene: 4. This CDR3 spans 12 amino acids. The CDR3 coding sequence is TGTGCCAGCAGCCCATGGACAGGAGGCTACACCTTC. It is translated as CASSPWTGGYTF.

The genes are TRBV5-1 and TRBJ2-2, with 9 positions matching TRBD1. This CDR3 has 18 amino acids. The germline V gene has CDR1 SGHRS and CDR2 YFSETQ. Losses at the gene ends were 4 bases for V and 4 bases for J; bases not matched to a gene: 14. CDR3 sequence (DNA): TGCGCCAGCAGCCCTCTGGGACAGGGTTCCACTTCCACCGGGGAGCTGTTTTTT. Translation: CASSPLGQGSTSTGELFF.

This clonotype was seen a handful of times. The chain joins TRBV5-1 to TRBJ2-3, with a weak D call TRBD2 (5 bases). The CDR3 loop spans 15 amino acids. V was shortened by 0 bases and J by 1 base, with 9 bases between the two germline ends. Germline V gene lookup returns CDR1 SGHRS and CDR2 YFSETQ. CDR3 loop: CASSLERKRTDTQYF. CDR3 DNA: TGCGCCAGCAGCTTGGAGCGGAAACGCACAGATACGCAGTATTTT.

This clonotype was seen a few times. CDR3 nucleotide sequence: TGCAGCGTGCCTAGCAGAAATGAGCAGTTCTTC. This sequence encodes CSVPSRNEQFF. The genes are TRBV29-1 and TRBJ2-1; weak D call: TRBD2 (5 bases). This CDR3 comprises 11 residues. The germline V gene has CDR1 SQVTM and CDR2 ANQGSEA. Trimming removed 6 bases from V and 7 bases from J, with 10 bases in between.

The CDR3 region is CASLPAGRLIGELFF. In nucleotides, the CDR3 is TGTGCCAGCTTGCCAGCGGGGAGGTTGATCGGGGAGCTGTTTTTT. This sequence joins TRBV12-3 or TRBV12-4 and TRBJ2-2; 7 nucleotides align to TRBD2. V shed 8 bases, J shed 7 bases, and the junction held 13 bases outside the gene matches. The CDR3 runs 15 residues.

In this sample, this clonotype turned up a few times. Here the CDR3 reads CASSYEPTYYGYTF. The CDR3 region has the DNA TGTGCCAGCAGCTACGAACCGACGTACTATGGCTACACCTTC. The gene calls are TRBV7-9 and TRBJ1-2; D remains ambiguous. CDR3 size: 14 residues. The germline V gene has CDR1 SEHNR and CDR2 FQNEAQ (reference sequence). The germline V and J ends were trimmed by 4 bases and 3 bases, with 12 bases remaining between them.

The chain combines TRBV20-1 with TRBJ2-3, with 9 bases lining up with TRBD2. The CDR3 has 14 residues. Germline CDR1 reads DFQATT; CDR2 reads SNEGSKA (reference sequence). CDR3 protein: CSPSQRGGTDTQYF. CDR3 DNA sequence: TGCAGCCCGAGCCAGCGGGGGGGCACAGATACGCAGTATTTT.